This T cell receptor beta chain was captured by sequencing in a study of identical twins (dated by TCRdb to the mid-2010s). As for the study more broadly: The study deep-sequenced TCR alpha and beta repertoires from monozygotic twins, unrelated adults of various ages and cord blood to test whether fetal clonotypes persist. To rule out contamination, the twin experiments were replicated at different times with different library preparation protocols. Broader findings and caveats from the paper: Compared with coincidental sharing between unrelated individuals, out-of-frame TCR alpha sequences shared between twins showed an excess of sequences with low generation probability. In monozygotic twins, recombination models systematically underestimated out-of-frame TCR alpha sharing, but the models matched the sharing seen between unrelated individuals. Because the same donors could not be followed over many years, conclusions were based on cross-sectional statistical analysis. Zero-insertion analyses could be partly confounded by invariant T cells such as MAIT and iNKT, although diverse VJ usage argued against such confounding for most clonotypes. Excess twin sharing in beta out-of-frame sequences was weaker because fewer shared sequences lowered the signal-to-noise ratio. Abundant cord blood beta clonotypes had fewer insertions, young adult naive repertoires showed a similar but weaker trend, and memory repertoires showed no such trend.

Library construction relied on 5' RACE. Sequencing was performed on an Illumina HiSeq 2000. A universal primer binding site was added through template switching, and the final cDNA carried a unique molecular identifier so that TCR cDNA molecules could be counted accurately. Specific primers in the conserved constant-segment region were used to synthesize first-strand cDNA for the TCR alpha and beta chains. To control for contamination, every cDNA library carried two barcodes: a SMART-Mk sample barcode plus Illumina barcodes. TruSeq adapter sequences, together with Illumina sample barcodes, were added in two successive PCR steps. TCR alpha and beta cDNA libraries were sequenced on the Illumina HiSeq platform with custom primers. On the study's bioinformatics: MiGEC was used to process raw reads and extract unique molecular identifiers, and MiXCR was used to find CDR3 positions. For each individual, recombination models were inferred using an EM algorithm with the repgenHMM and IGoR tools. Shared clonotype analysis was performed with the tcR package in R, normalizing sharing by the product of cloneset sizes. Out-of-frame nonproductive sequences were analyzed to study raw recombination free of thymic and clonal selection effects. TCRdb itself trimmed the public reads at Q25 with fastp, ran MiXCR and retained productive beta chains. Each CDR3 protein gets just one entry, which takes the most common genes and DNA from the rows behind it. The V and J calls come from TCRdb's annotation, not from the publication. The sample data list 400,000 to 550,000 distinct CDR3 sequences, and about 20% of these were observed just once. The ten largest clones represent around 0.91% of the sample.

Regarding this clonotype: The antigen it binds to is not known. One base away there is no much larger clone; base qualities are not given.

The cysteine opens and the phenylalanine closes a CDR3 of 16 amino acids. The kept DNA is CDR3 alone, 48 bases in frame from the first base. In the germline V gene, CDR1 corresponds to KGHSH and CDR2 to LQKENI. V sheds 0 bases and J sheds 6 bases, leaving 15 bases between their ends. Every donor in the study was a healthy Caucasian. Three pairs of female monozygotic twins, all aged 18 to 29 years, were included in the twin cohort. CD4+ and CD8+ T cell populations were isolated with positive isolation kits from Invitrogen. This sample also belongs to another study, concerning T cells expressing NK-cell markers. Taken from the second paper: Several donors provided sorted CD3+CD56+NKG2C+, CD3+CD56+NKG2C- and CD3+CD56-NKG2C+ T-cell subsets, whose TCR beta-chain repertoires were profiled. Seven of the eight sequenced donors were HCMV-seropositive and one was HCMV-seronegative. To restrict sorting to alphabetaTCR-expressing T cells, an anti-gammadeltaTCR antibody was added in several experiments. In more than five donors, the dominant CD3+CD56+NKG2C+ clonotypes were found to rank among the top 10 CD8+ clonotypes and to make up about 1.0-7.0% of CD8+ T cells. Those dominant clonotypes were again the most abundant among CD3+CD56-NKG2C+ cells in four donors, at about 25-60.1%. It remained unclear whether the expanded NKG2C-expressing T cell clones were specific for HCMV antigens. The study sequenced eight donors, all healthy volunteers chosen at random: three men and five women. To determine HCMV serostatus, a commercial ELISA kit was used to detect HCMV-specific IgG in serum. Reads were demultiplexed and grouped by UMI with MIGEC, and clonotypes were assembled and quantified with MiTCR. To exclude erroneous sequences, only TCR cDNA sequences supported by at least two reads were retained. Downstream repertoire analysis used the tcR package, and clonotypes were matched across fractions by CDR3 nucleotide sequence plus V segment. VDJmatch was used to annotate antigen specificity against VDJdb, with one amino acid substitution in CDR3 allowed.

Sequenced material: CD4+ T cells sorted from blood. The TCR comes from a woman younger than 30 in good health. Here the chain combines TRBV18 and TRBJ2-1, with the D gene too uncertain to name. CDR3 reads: CASSPPVGTSFNEQFF. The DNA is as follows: TGTGCCAGCTCACCACCGGTGGGAACCTCATTCAATGAGCAGTTCTTC.